These 18 T cell receptor beta chains share one sample of origin, sequenced in a study of cytomegalovirus exposure and HLA in healthy donors. 60 Vbeta and 13 Jbeta primers were used in PCR. Data came from immunoSEQ multiplex PCR; TCRdb stores just in-frame clones and leaves some out. The repertoire consists of over 45,000 clones, with 81% occurring once and the leading ten covering 2.5%. The sequencing sample was made of PBMCs. The receptors here all came from a boy younger than 18 in good health and CMV-seropositive.

The CDR3 bases are TGCGCCAGCAGTGAGTCCTTGCAGGGGCGCGAGCAGTACTTC. It codes for CASSESLQGREQYF. This chain uses TRBV10-1 with TRBJ2-5; tentative D call: TRBD1 (6 bases). The DNA matches TRBJ2-7 better at its end, which makes the J call doubtful. The CDR3 is 14 amino acids. Germline V lookup: CDR1 WNHNN, CDR2 SYGVQD (reference sequence).

The chain employs TRBV18 and TRBJ2-5, with 8 bases aligning to TRBD1. V shed 3 bases, J shed 2 bases, and the junction held 5 bases outside the gene matches. The V gene's germline CDR1 is KGHSH and CDR2 LQKENI. The CDR3 consists of 15 residues. The CDR3 loop is CASSPRTGLQETQYF. The CDR3 coding sequence is TGTGCCAGCTCACCGAGGACAGGGTTACAAGAGACCCAGTACTTC.

This clone is a singleton in its sample. The V gene is TRBV11-2, the J gene TRBJ1-2; possibly TRBD1 for D (6 bases). Germline CDR1 and CDR2: SGHAT and FQNNGV. The CDR3 is made up of 13 amino acids. V was trimmed by 2 bases and J by 5 bases, leaving 9 bases between them. CDR3 nucleotide sequence: TGTGCCAGCAGCTTACGGGGGGCGTATGGCTACACCTTC. It translates to CASSLRGAYGYTF.

The chain recombines TRBV5-1 with TRBJ2-3, with a possible D match to TRBD1 (5 bases). This CDR3 contains 15 residues. The germline V and J ends were trimmed by 0 bases and 4 bases, with 12 bases remaining between them. The germline CDR1 and CDR2 sequences are SGHRS and YFSETQ. CDR3 in amino acids: CASSLGGHLSDTQYF. Here the CDR3 DNA reads TGCGCCAGCAGCTTGGGAGGACACCTCTCAGATACGCAGTATTTT.

The rearrangement links TRBV19 to TRBJ1-6, with unresolved D. Trimming took off 7 bases at V and 8 bases at J, with 21 bases between the two ends. The CDR3 extends over 16 amino acids. The V gene's germline CDR1 is LNHDA and CDR2 SQIVND (reference sequence). In DNA form, the CDR3 reads TGTGCCAGTAACAGATTCCGGAACTCCTTAGATTCACCCCTCCACTTT. It translates to CASNRFRNSLDSPLHF.

The chain recombines TRBV7-2 with TRBJ2-5, with TRBD1 as a possible D gene (5 bases). Looked up from germline, CDR1 is SGHTA and CDR2 is FQGNSA. The CDR3 runs to 13 residues. Between the trimmed V and J ends, which lost 3 bases and 3 bases, there was a span of 8 bases. The CDR3 reads CASSLSGKETQYF. The CDR3 nucleotides read TGTGCCAGCAGCTTGTCAGGGAAAGAGACCCAGTACTTC.

For this clone: The same CDR3 also results from other DNA sequences found in this sample. V is TRBV27 and J is TRBJ1-1; D is ambiguous. Trimming removed 6 bases from V and 5 bases from J, with 10 bases in between. Germline V gives CDR1 MNHEY, CDR2 SMNVEV (reference sequence). This CDR3 has 12 residues. CDR3 in amino acids: CASRGLDTEAFF. As DNA, the CDR3 is TGTGCCAGCAGGGGCTTGGATACTGAAGCTTTCTTT.

The chain uses TRBV10-3 and TRBJ1-1; D is ambiguous. CDR1 and CDR2 (germline): ENHRY, SYGVKD. Trimming removed 0 bases from V and 1 base from J, with 12 bases in between. The CDR3 sequence is 16 residues long. CDR3 sequence reads: CAISESISTGNTEAFF. The CDR3 nucleotides read TGTGCCATCAGTGAGTCGATTTCCACTGGGAACACTGAAGCTTTCTTT.

V and J are TRBV7-9 and TRBJ2-5, with TRBD1 as a possible D gene (6 bases). Matching the DNA end better, TRBJ2-7 makes the J call doubtful. CDR3 length: 14 residues. CDR1 is SEHNR and CDR2 is FQNEAQ in the germline V gene (reference sequence). CDR3 protein: CAVPVGQLIYEQYF. CDR3 sequence (DNA): TGTGCCGTACCGGTGGGACAATTAATCTACGAGCAGTACTTC.

The genes are TRBV13 and TRBJ2-3, with D maybe TRBD2 (7 bases). CDR1 is PRHDT, CDR2 FYEKMQ, per germline (reference sequence). The length of the CDR3 is 16 residues. V dropped 2 bases and J dropped 1 base, with 13 bases sitting between them. The chain's CDR3 is CASSLRGGHGTDTQYF. The CDR3 nucleotides are TGTGCCAGCAGCTTAAGGGGGGGCCACGGCACAGATACGCAGTATTTT.

This clone appeared once. The rearrangement uses TRBV5-8 and TRBJ1-5; D unresolved. Germline V CDR1 and CDR2: SGHTS, YDEGEE. The CDR3 spans 13 residues. Trimming cost V 2 bases and J 4 bases, with 7 bases left between them. The CDR3 spells CASSLRGNQPQHF. The DNA for the CDR3 is TGTGCCAGCAGCTTAAGAGGAAATCAGCCCCAGCATTTT.

This chain links TRBV5-6 with TRBJ2-5, with TRBD1 matching over 8 bases. This CDR3 is built from 15 residues. Trimming removed 5 bases from V and 3 bases from J; junction bases left unmatched: 9. Germline CDR1 SGHDT, CDR2 YYEEEE. The CDR3 spells CASSLYSTGEETQYF. CDR3 DNA sequence: TGTGCCAGCAGTCTGTATTCGACAGGGGAAGAGACCCAGTACTTC.

The chain uses TRBV6-5 and TRBJ1-1; 8 nucleotides align to TRBD1. The V gene's germline CDR1 is MNHEY and CDR2 SVGAGI. The ends lost 6 bases at V and 8 bases at J; junction bases unmatched: 8. The CDR3 spans 13 residues. CDR3 protein: CASSQDRGWEAFF. Here the CDR3 DNA reads TGTGCCAGCAGCCAAGACAGGGGATGGGAAGCTTTCTTT.

This clone was seen more than once but under ten times. V gene TRBV29-1 combines with J gene TRBJ2-5; TRBD2 is a possible D gene (6 bases). The CDR3 runs to 14 residues. The germline CDR1 and CDR2 sequences are SQVTM and ANQGSEA. V lost 6 bases and J lost 7, with 21 bases in between. In DNA form, the CDR3 reads TGCAGCGTCTCGGATCCTGGACTGGAGGGGACCCAGTACTTC. The encoded protein is CSVSDPGLEGTQYF.

The DNA for the CDR3 is TGTGCCAGCAGTGTTACAGGGGGCGGGGGGCAGTTCTTC. Its protein product is CASSVTGGGGQFF. This rearrangement joins TRBV25-1 to TRBJ2-1, with 9 bases aligning to TRBD1. CDR3 length equals 13 residues. Germline CDR1 and CDR2: MGHDK and SYGVNS. With V trimmed by 4 bases and J by 12 bases, 7 bases remained unmatched.

This rearrangement joins TRBV7-9 to TRBJ1-5, with D tentatively TRBD1 (5 bases). V dropped 5 bases and J dropped 3 bases, with 14 bases sitting between them. Germline V CDR1 and CDR2: SEHNR, FQNEAQ (reference sequence). The CDR3 consists of 15 residues. The CDR3 region is CASSQSGEVNQPQHF. The DNA for the CDR3 is TGTGCCAGCAGCCAGTCGGGGGAGGTCAATCAGCCCCAGCATTTT. The full variable domain, its missing parts supplied by reference TRBV7-9 and TRBJ1-5, is DTGVSQNPRHKITKRGQNVTFRCDPISEHNRLYWYRQTLGQGPEFLTYFQNEAQLEKSRLLSDRFSAERPKGSFSTLEIQRTEQGDSAMYLCASSQSGEVNQPQHFGDGTRLSIL.

The rearrangement uses TRBV7-8 and TRBJ2-5, with a possible D match to TRBD2 (5 bases). There are 15 residues in the CDR3. Trimming cost V 2 bases and J 5 bases, with 15 bases left between them. From germline, CDR1 is SGHVS and CDR2 FQNEAQ. In DNA form, the CDR3 reads TGTGCCAGCAGCTTACTGGGCGGGTTGCTGGAGACCCAGTACTTC. Translated: CASSLLGGLLETQYF.

This chain joins TRBV19 and TRBJ1-6; D remains ambiguous. From germline, CDR1 is LNHDA and CDR2 SQIVND (reference sequence). The CDR3 loop spans 16 amino acids. Trimming cost V 5 bases and J 0 bases, with 11 bases left between them. CDR3 nucleotide sequence: TGTGCCAGTAGTTCCTCAGGTAGCTCCTATAATTCACCCCTCCACTTT. It specifies CASSSSGSSYNSPLHF.